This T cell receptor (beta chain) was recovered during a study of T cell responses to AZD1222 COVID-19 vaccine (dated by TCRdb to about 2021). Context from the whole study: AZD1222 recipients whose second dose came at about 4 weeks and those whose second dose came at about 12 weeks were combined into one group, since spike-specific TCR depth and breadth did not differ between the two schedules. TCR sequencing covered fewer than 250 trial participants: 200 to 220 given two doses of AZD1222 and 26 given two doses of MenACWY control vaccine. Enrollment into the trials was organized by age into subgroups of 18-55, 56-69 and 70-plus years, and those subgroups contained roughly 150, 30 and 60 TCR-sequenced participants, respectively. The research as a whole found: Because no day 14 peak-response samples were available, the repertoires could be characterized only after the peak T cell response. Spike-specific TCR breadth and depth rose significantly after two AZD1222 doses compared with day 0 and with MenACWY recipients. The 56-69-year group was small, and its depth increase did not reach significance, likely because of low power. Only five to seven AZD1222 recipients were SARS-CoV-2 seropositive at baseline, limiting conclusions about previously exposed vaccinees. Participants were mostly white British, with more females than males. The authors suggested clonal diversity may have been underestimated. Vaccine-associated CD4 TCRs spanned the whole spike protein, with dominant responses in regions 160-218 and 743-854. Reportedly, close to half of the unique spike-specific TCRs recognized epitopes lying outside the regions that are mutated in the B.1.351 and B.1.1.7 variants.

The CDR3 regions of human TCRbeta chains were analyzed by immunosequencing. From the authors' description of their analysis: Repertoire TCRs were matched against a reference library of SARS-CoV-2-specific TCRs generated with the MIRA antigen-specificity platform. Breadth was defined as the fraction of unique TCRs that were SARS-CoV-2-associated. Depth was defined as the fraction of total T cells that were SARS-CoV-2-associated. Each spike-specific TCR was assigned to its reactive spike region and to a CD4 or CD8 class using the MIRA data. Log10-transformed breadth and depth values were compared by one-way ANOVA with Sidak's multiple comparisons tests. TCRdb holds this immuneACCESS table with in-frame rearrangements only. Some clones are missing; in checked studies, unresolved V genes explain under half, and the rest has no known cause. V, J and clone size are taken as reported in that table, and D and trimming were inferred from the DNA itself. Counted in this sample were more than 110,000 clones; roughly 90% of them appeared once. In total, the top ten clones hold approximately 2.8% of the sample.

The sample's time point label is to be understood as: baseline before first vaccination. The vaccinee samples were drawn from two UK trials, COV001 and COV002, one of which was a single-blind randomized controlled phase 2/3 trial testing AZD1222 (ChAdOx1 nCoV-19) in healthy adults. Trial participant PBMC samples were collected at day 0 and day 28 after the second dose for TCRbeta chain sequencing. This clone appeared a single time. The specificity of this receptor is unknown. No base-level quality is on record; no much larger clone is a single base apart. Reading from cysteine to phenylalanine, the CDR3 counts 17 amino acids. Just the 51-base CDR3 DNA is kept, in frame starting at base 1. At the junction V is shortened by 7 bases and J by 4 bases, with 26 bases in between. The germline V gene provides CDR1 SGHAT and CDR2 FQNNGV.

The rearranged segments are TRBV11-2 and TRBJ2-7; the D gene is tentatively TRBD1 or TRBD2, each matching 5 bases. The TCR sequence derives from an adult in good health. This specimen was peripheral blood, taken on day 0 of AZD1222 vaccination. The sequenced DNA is TGTGCCAGCACACCCTCGGGACGGCTAGTCTCGTTTTACGAGCAGTACTTC. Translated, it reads CASTPSGRLVSFYEQYF.